The 7 T cell receptor beta chains given below trace back to one sample, sequenced in a study of blood T cells in healthy people across ages. Through a sample-barcoded 5' primer and a J-beta primer mix, a second PCR was run for roughly 6 to 12 cycles. A single record per CDR3 protein comes from TCRdb applying MiXCR to the 5' RACE reads. The repertoire holds some 920,000 distinct CDR3 sequences, with roughly 47% as singletons. The source material was blood. These receptors originate from a woman aged 55-70 years in good health.

The chain uses TRBV7-2 and TRBJ2-7; TRBD2 aligns across 9 bases. Germline CDR1 is SGHTA and CDR2 is FQGNSA. This CDR3 is 15 amino acids long. V lost 3 bases and J lost 1; bases outside the gene matches: 4. CDR3 sequence: CASSFAGGQSYEQYF. CDR3 DNA: TGTGCCAGCAGCTTCGCGGGGGGGCAGTCCTACGAGCAGTACTTC.

The chain recombines TRBV28 with TRBJ2-7, with D perhaps matching TRBD1 (6 bases). V gave up 7 bases and J gave up 2 bases, with 15 bases separating them. CDR3 size: 14 residues. Germline V gives CDR1 MDHEN, CDR2 SYDVKM. The CDR3 coding sequence is TGTGCCAGCAATCGACACAGGGCCCCCTACGAGCAGTACTTC. Translating it yields CASNRHRAPYEQYF.

This clonotype was detected many times. The chain has TRBV7-9 and TRBJ2-5; no clear D gene. Trimming cost V 9 bases and J 6 bases, with 14 bases left between them. CDR1 is SEHNR, CDR2 FQNEAQ, per germline (reference sequence). This CDR3 has 12 residues. In nucleotides, the CDR3 is TGTGCCAGTCAGGCTCCGGGCAAGACCCAGTACTTC. It is translated as CASQAPGKTQYF.

This clonotype has ten or more counts. The J gene is TRBJ2-5, the V gene TRBV29-1; a weak D match, TRBD2 (6 bases). CDR1 is SQVTM, CDR2 ANQGSEA, per germline. The CDR3 covers 11 residues. Trimming left V 4 bases short and J 5 bases short, with 8 bases between. In DNA, the CDR3 is TGCAGCGTTGCCGGGAGTGAGACCCAGTACTTC. It codes for CSVAGSETQYF.

This chain joins TRBV4-2 and TRBJ1-1; D gene uncertain. Germline V gene sequence: CDR1 LGHNA, CDR2 YNFKEQ. Trimming cost V 3 bases and J 11 bases, with 13 bases left between them. CDR3 length: 12 residues. Here the CDR3 reads CASSQIDLVAFF. The CDR3 DNA is TGTGCCAGCAGCCAGATAGACCTGGTCGCTTTCTTT.

CDR3 in amino acids: CASSQDAGAMAKNIQYF. The DNA for the CDR3 is TGTGCCAGCAGCCAAGATGCGGGGGCGATGGCCAAAAACATTCAGTACTTC. J is TRBJ2-7 and V is TRBV3-1; TRBD2 is a possible D gene (7 bases). The DNA end favors TRBJ2-4, so the J call may be wrong. In germline, CDR1 is LGHDT, CDR2 YNNKEL (reference sequence). The CDR3 is 17 amino acids.

The V and J genes are TRBV28 and TRBJ2-1; maybe TRBD1 (6 bases). Germline assignment: CDR1 MDHEN and CDR2 SYDVKM. V was trimmed by 7 bases and J by 6 bases, leaving 19 bases between them. The CDR3 is made up of 15 amino acids. The CDR3 loop reads CASKVAQGPFNEQFF. The CDR3 nucleotides are TGTGCCAGCAAAGTAGCACAGGGCCCTTTCAATGAGCAGTTCTTC.